This T cell receptor (beta chain) derives from a study of regulatory T cells in long-lasting Graves disease. V shed 0 bases and J shed 0 bases, with 11 bases lying between them. Germline loops: CDR1 MGHRA, CDR2 YSYEKL. This CDR3 spans 16 amino acids. The time point is: persistent/refractory GD, antithyroid drugs over 5 years with positive TRAb. The authors made the TCR library using RNA they extracted from PBMCs. Assembly of TCR beta libraries relied on iRepertoire HTBI primers together with Arm-PCR of CDR3 regions. In TCRdb, the multiplex PCR reads were re-called with MiXCR into one record per CDR3 protein. The sample has roughly 490,000 distinct CDR3 sequences, about 20% seen once; the top ten hold around 12%. This clonotype has just a few counts.

The sequenced sample was peripheral blood mononuclear cells (PBMCs), obtained when the disease was refractory, from a patient treated with antithyroid drugs. The chain is built from TRBV4-1 and TRBJ1-1, with D hard to call. The receptor was isolated from a female donor with Graves disease. Written as DNA, the CDR3 is TGCGCCAGCAGCCAAGATCAGCGATTCATGAACACTGAAGCTTTCTTT. Amino acids: CASSQDQRFMNTEAFF.